The present entry profiles one T cell receptor (beta chain) with its context. The CDR3 extends over 15 amino acids. V was clipped by 7 bases and J by 3 bases, with 15 bases between them. Germline assignment: CDR1 MNHEY and CDR2 SVGAGI. The source of the sample is a study of blood T cell repertoires in COVID-19. Across the whole study: Sites across the United States, Italy and Spain contributed samples from acute and convalescent COVID-19. PBMCs, B-cell-depleted T cells, or T cells provided the cDNA or gDNA that made up the material.

Source study methods: Using reference gene primer amplification, nucleated cell counts were estimated. Produced via immunoSEQ multiplex PCR; TCRdb's table is partial and in-frame only. The V and J calls and clone size are taken from that table; D and trimming were inferred from the DNA. The data hold 200,000 to 250,000 clones, with around 84% observed a single time. The J gene is TRBJ2-2, the V gene TRBV6-5; D remains unclear. The clonotype originates from a middle-aged man with acute or convalescent COVID-19. Specimen: peripheral blood. CDR3 loop: CASIRSGGDTGELFF. Written as DNA, the CDR3 is TGTGCCAGCATTCGTAGTGGTGGTGACACCGGGGAGCTGTTTTTT.